Listed below are T cell receptor beta chains from one sample, sequenced in a study of blood T cell repertoires in COVID-19. Libraries were prepared by immunoSEQ multiplex PCR; TCRdb keeps only in-frame clonotypes and omits some of them. Here the sample spans approximately 140,000 clones, roughly 84% being singletons. Material: PBMCs or T cells enriched from blood (not recorded which). These TCRs come from a man between 40 and 49 years old with acute COVID-19. The CDR3 runs from the conserved cysteine through the conserved F or W. D genes are given only for firm matches. Only some rows state a clone size, as once, few, many or a class for expanded clones.

TRBJ1-4,TRBV4-3,NA,NA,CASSPTGLMGEKLFF,TGCGCCAGCAGCCCAACAGGGTTGATGGGTGAAAAACTGTTTTTT
TRBJ2-1,TRBV2,NA,NA,CASSPDFSSYNEQFF,TGTGCCAGCAGTCCGGACTTTAGCTCCTACAATGAGCAGTTCTTC
TRBJ1-2,TRBV27,TRBD1,few,CASRPSPGTGNGYTF,TGTGCCAGCAGACCATCACCCGGGACAGGGAATGGCTACACCTTC
TRBJ1-4,TRBV18,NA,NA,CASSPLRTGSPTNEKLFF,TGTGCCAGCTCACCACTAAGAACAGGTAGCCCAACTAATGAAAAACTGTTTTTT
TRBJ2-7,TRBV11-2,NA,once,CASSTGGAAYEQYF,TGTGCCAGCAGCACCGGGGGTGCCGCCTACGAGCAGTACTTC
TRBJ2-1,TRBV5-1,TRBD2,NA,CASSLELAGGNEQFF,TGCGCCAGCAGCTTGGAATTAGCGGGGGGCAATGAGCAGTTCTTC
TRBJ2-7,TRBV19,NA,NA,CASSQQVTLWTKAYEQYF,TGTGCCAGTAGCCAACAGGTGACTTTGTGGACTAAAGCCTACGAGCAGTACTTC
TRBJ1-1,TRBV2,NA,NA,CASSEWGHSGTEAFF,TGTGCCAGCAGTGAATGGGGACACTCGGGCACTGAAGCTTTCTTT
TRBJ1-1,TRBV5-1,NA,NA,CASRQQGNTEAFF,TGCGCCAGCAGGCAACAGGGGAACACTGAAGCTTTCTTT
TRBJ2-7,TRBV29-1,NA,NA,CSALPEYTYEQYF,TGCAGCGCATTGCCCGAGTATACCTACGAGCAGTACTTC
TRBJ2-7,TRBV29-1,NA,NA,CGAGQRHEQYF,TGCGGCGCGGGCCAGCGCCACGAGCAGTACTTC
TRBJ2-5,TRBV7-8,NA,NA,CASSPMRTQYF,TGTGCCAGCAGCCCAATGCGGACCCAGTACTTC
TRBJ1-6,TRBV5-5,TRBD1,NA,CASSSPGQGTSPLHF,TGTGCCAGCAGCTCGCCGGGACAGGGAACTTCACCCCTCCACTTT
TRBJ2-5,TRBV2,TRBD2,NA,CASSGLAGYQETQYF,TGTGCCAGCAGCGGACTAGCGGGATATCAAGAGACCCAGTACTTC
TRBJ1-4,TRBV28,NA,NA,CASISGEKLFF,TGTGCCAGCATCTCAGGGGAAAAACTGTTTTTT
TRBJ2-3,TRBV11-2,NA,once,CASSPAGSSGDTQYF,TGTGCCAGCAGCCCGGCGGGGTCTTCCGGGGATACGCAGTATTTT